The T cell receptor (beta chain) described here comes from a study of spatial heterogeneity in lung cancer. Points from the study as a whole: Relative to follow-up, resection was when ubiquitous expanded tumor TCRs appeared more in blood.

V was clipped by 2 bases and J by 5 bases, with 13 bases between them. CDR1 is MDHEN, CDR2 SYDVKM, per germline. This CDR3 spans 16 amino acids. This sample's time point: blood at routine non-recurrence follow-up after resection. Tumor, nontumor lung or frozen PBMC supplied whole RNA that was sequenced unsorted. TCRdb re-derived calls from the 5' RACE reads in MiXCR, one entry per CDR3 protein. Of under 150,000 distinct CDR3 sequences in the sample, less than 15% were seen once. To note about this clonotype: Its antigen is unidentified.

The source was PBMCs, collected at follow-up. This TCR was recovered from a male donor with early-stage non-small cell lung cancer. The gene calls are TRBV28 and TRBJ1-6, with D uncertain. CDR3 residues: CASSLGLRTDNSPLHF. The CDR3 coding sequence is TGTGCCAGCAGTTTAGGGCTCAGGACGGATAATTCACCCCTCCACTTT.